This T cell receptor (beta chain) was recorded in a study of spatial heterogeneity in lung cancer. V lost 1 base and J lost 3, with 7 bases in between. CDR1 and CDR2 (germline): SGHKS, YYEKEE (reference sequence). This CDR3 has 13 residues. This clonotype was counted at least ten times. TCRdb recomputed calls from the 5' RACE reads with MiXCR, one row per CDR3 protein. The data show about 6,100 distinct CDR3 sequences, less than 9% seen once. Described time point: sample taken at primary tumor resection. 72 TRACERx patients with early, untreated non-small cell lung cancer donated samples. Sequencing used normal lung tissue next to the tumor, obtained at surgery. The clonotype originates from a female donor with early-stage non-small cell lung cancer. This chain connects TRBV5-5 to TRBJ1-2; maybe TRBD1 (6 bases). DNA for the CDR3: TGTGCCAGCAGCTTGTCAGGGGACTATGGCTACACCTTC. Translating gives CASSLSGDYGYTF. The whole variable domain, filled in from reference TRBV5-5 and TRBJ1-2, reads DAGVTQSPTHLIKTRGQQVTLRCSPISGHKSVSWYQQVLGQGPQFIFQYYEKEERGRGNFPDRFSARQFPNYSSELNVNALLLGDSALYLCASSLSGDYGYTFGSGTRLTVV.